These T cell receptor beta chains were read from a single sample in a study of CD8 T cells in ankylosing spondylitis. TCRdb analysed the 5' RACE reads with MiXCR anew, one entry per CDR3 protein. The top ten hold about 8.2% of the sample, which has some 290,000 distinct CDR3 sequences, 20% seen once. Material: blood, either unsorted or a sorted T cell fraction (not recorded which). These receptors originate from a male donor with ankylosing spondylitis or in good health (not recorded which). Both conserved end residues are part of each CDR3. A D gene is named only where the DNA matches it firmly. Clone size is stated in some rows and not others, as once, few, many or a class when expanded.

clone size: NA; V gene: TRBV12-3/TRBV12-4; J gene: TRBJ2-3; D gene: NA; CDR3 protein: CASSWKREDTQYF; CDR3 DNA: TGTGCCAGCAGTTGGAAGCGAGAGGATACGCAGTATTTT
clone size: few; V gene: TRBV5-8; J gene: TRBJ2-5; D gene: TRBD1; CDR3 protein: CATSRKGAKETQYF; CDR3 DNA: TGTGCCACCTCGAGGAAGGGGGCTAAAGAGACCCAGTACTTC
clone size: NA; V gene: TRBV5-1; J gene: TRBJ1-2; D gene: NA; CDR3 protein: CASSLVGDSQFYGYTF; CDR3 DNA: TGCGCCAGCAGCTTGGTGGGAGACAGCCAGTTCTATGGCTACACCTTC
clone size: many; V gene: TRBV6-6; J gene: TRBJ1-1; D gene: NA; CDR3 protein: CASSYGTEAFF; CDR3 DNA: TGTGCCAGCAGTTACGGGACTGAAGCTTTCTTT
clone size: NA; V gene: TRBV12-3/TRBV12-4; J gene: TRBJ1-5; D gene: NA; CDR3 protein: CASSLGEVNQPQHF; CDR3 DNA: TGTGCCAGCAGTTTAGGGGAAGTCAATCAGCCCCAGCATTTT
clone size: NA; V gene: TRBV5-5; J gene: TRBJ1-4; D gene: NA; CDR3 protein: CASSLIGMNEKLFF; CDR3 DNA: TGTGCCAGCAGCTTGATAGGGATGAATGAAAAACTGTTTTTT
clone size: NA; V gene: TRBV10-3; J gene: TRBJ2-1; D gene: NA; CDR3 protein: CAISESSSRLDNEQFF; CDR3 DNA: TGTGCCATCAGTGAGTCGAGTTCTAGGCTAGACAATGAGCAGTTCTTC
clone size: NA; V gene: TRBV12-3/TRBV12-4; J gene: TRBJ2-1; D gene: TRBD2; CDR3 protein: CASSFASGTYNEQFF; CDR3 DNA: TGTGCCAGCAGTTTTGCTAGCGGGACTTACAATGAGCAGTTCTTC
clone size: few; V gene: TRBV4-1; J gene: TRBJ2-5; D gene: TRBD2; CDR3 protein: CASSPGSGKETQYF; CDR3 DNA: TGCGCCAGCAGCCCGGGTAGCGGGAAAGAGACCCAGTACTTC
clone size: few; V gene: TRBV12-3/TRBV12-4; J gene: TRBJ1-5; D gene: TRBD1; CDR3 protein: CASSSSSTGINQPQHF; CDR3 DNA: TGTGCCAGCAGTTCGTCCTCGACAGGGATCAATCAGCCCCAGCATTTT
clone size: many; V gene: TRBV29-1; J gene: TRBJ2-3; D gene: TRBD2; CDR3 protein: CSVEATSGTQYF; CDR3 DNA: TGCAGCGTTGAAGCGACTAGCGGAACGCAGTATTTT
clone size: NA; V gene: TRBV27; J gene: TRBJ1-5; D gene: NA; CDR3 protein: CASSSSIRNQPQHF; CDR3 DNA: TGTGCCAGCAGTTCCTCAATACGAAATCAGCCCCAGCATTTT
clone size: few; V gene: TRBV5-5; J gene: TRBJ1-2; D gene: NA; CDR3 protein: CASRLGSRDYGYTF; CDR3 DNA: TGTGCCAGCAGACTAGGGAGTAGAGACTATGGCTACACCTTC
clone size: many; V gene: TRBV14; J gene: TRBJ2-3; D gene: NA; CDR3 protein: CASSQGRHTDTQYF; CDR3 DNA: TGTGCCAGCAGCCAAGGGAGGCACACAGATACGCAGTATTTT
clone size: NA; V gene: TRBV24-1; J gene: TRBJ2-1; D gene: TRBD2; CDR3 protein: CATRGLADPGNEQFF; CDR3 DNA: TGTGCCACCAGGGGACTAGCGGATCCTGGGAATGAGCAGTTCTTC
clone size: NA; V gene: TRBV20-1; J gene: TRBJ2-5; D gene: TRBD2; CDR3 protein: CSARDGGRVVETQYF; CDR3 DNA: TGCAGTGCTAGAGATGGAGGGAGGGTGGTTGAGACCCAGTACTTC
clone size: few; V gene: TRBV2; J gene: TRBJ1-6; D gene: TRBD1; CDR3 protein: CATRGQGSPLHF; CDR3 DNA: TGTGCCACCCGAGGACAGGGTTCACCCCTCCACTTT
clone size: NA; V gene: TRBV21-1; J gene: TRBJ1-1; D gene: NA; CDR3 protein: CASSSPGGKEAFF; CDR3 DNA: TGTGCCAGCAGCTCACCCGGGGGAAAAGAAGCTTTCTTT
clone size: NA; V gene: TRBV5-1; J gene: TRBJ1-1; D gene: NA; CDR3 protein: CASSFTGSPGTEAFF; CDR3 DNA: TGCGCCAGCAGCTTCACCGGGTCCCCAGGGACTGAAGCTTTCTTT
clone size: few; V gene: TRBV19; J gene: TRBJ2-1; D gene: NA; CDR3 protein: CASSKQQGRNEQFF; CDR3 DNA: TGTGCCAGTAGTAAACAACAGGGAAGGAATGAGCAGTTCTTC
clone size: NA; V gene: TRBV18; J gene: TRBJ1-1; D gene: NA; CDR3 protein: CASLSDSNTEAFF; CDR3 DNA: TGTGCCAGCTTATCGGACAGCAACACTGAAGCTTTCTTT
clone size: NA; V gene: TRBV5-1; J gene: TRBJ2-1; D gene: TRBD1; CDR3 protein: CASSWTGTGFINEQFF; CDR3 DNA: TGCGCCAGCAGCTGGACCGGGACAGGGTTTATCAATGAGCAGTTCTTC
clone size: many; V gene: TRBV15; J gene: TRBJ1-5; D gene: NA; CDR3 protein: CATSRDRGANQPQHF; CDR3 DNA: TGTGCCACCAGCAGAGACAGGGGCGCCAATCAGCCCCAGCATTTT
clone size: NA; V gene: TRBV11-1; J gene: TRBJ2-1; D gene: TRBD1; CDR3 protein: CASSPRDRGSYNEQFF; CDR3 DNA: TGTGCCAGCAGCCCCCGGGACAGAGGATCCTACAATGAGCAGTTCTTC
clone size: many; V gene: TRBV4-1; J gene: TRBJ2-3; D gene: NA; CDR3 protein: CASSEGQSTDTQYF; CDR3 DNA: TGCGCCAGCAGCGAAGGACAGAGCACAGATACGCAGTATTTT
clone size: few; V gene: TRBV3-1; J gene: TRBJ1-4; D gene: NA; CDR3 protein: CASSTDGGANEKLFF; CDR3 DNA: TGTGCCAGCAGCACGGACGGGGGAGCTAATGAAAAACTGTTTTTT
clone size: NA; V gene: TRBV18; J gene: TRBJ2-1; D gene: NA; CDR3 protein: CASSPRAGRGNEQFF; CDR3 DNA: TGTGCCAGCTCTCCCCGCGCAGGGAGAGGGAATGAGCAGTTCTTC
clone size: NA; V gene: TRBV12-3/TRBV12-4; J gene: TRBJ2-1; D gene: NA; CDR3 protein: CASREQGNGNEQFF; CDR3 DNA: TGTGCCAGCAGAGAACAGGGTAACGGCAATGAGCAGTTCTTC
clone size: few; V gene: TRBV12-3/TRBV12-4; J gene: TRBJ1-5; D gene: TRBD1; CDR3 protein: CASRDLGTGGNQPQHF; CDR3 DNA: TGTGCCAGCAGGGACCTTGGGACAGGGGGAAATCAGCCCCAGCATTTT
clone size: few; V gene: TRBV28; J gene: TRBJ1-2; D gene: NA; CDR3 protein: CASSLLTDYGYTF; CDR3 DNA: TGTGCCAGCAGTTTATTGACGGACTATGGCTACACCTTC
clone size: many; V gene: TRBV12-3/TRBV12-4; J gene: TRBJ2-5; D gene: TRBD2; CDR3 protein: CASSPPASGRYETQYF; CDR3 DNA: TGTGCCAGCAGTCCGCCGGCTAGCGGGAGGTATGAGACCCAGTACTTC
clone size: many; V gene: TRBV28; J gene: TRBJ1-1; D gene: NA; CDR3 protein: CASSFSGPFRDTEAFF; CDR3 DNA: TGTGCCAGCAGTTTTTCGGGCCCGTTCAGGGACACTGAAGCTTTCTTT
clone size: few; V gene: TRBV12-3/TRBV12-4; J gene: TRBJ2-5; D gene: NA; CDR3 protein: CASSLGGGEETQYF; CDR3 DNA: TGTGCCAGCAGTTTAGGGGGCGGGGAGGAGACCCAGTACTTC
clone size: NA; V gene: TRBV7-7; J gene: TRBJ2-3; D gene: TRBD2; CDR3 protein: CASSPGLAGWTSTDTQYF; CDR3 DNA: TGTGCTAGCAGCCCCGGACTAGCGGGGTGGACTAGCACTGATACGCAGTATTTT
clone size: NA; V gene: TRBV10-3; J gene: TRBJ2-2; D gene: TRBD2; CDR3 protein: CAISAAGSGATGELFF; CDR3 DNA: TGTGCCATCAGTGCAGCGGGTAGCGGGGCCACCGGGGAGCTGTTTTTT